This record covers a single T cell receptor beta chain. Method: immunoSEQ multiplex PCR; TCRdb's copy keeps in-frame clones and lacks some. The sample includes about 20,000 clones, 86% of them seen just once. Peripheral blood came from all dose cohorts at three timepoints. The sample originates from a study of OX40 agonist ivuxolimab in advanced cancers. As for the study in general: Two cutaneous melanoma patients and one hepatocellular carcinoma patient, three in all, had partial responses.

The specimen was CD4+ or CD8+ T cells sorted from blood, collected in a trial of the OX40 agonist ivuxolimab. The source of this sequence is an adult with an advanced solid tumor such as melanoma, head and neck, liver or kidney cancer.

The CDR3, as DNA: TGTGCCAGCAGTGATTGGGACAATCGGTTCGCAACTAATGAAAAACTGTTTTTT. This translates into CASSDWDNRFATNEKLFF. The chain employs TRBV2 and TRBJ1-4, with D possibly TRBD1 on 6 matching bases. V was trimmed by 3 bases and J by 0 bases, leaving 17 bases between them. The CDR3 extends over 18 amino acids. Germline V gene lookup returns CDR1 SNHLY and CDR2 FYNNEI.